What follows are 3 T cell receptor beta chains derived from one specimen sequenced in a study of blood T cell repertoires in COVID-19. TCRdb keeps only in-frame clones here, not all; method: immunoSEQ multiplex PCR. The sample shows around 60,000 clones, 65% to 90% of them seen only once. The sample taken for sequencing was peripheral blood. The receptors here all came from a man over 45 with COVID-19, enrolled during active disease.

The CDR3 region has the DNA TGTGCCAGCTCGGAGACTCTCAGCACAGATACGCAGTATTTT. Translated: CASSETLSTDTQYF. The chain combines TRBV18 with TRBJ2-3; D gene unclear. The CDR3 contains 14 residues. V shed 6 bases and J shed 0 bases, with 10 bases lying between them. CDR1 and CDR2 from the germline V gene are KGHSH and LQKENI.

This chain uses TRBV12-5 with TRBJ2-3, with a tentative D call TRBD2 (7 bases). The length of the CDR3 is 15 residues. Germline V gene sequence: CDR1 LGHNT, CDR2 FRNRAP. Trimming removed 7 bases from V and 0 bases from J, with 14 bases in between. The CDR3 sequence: CASAPGGTSTDTQYF. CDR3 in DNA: TGTGCTAGTGCTCCGGGGGGCACTAGCACAGATACGCAGTATTTT.

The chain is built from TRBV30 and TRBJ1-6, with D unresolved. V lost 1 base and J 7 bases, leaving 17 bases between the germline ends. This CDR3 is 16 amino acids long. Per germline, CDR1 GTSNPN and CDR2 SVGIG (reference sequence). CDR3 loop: CAWSGRWGDDNSPLHF. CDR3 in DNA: TGTGCCTGGAGTGGACGTTGGGGAGACGACAATTCACCCCTCCACTTT.